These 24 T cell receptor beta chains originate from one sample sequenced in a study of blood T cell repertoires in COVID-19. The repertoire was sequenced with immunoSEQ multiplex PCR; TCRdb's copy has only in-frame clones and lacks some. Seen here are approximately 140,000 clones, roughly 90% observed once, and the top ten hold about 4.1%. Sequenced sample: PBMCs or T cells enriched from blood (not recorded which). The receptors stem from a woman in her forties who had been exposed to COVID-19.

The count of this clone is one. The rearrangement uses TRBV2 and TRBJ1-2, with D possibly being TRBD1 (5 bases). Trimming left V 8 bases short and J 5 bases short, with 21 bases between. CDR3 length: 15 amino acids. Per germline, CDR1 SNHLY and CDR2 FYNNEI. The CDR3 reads CASPAFGTLLYGYTF. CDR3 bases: TGTGCCAGCCCGGCTTTTGGGACTCTCCTATATGGCTACACCTTC.

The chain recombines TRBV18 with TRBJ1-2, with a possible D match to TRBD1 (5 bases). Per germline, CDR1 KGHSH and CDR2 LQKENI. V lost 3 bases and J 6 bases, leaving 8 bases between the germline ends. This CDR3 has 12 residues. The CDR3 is CASSPSGDGYTF. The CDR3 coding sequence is TGTGCCAGCTCACCTTCGGGGGATGGCTACACCTTC.

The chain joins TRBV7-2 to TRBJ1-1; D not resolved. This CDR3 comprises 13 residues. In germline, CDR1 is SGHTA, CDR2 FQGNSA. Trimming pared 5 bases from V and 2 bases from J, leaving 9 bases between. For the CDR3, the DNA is TGTGCCAGCAGCCCACAGCCCAACACTGAAGCTTTCTTT. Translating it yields CASSPQPNTEAFF.

This chain's CDR3 is CASSVGGQWTEAFF. CDR3 coding DNA: TGTGCCAGCAGCGTAGGGGGACAGTGGACTGAAGCTTTCTTT. V and J are TRBV9 and TRBJ1-1; 7 bases map to TRBD1. Germline CDR1 is SGDLS and CDR2 is YYNGEE. Trimming took 0 bases from V and 5 from J; bases not matched to a gene: 4. The CDR3 has 14 amino acids.

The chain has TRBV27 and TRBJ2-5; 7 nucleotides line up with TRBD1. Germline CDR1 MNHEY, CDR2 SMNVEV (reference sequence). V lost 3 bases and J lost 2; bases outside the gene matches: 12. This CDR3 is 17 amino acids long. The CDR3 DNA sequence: TGTGCCAGCAGTTTTTACCGACAGGGAAGTGGGCAAGAGACCCAGTACTTC. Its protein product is CASSFYRQGSGQETQYF.

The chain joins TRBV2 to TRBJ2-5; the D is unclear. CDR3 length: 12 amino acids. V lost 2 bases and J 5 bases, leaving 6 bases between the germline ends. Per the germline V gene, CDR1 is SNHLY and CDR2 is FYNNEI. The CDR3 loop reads CASSEHRETQYF. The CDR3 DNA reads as TGTGCCAGCAGTGAACACCGGGAGACCCAGTACTTC.

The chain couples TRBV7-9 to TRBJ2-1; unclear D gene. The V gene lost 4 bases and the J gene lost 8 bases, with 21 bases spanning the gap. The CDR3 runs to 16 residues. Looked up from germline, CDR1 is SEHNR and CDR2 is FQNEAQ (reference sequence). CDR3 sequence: CASSSNPTQVIDEQFF. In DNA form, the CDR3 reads TGTGCCAGCAGCTCCAACCCCACGCAGGTTATAGATGAGCAGTTCTTC.

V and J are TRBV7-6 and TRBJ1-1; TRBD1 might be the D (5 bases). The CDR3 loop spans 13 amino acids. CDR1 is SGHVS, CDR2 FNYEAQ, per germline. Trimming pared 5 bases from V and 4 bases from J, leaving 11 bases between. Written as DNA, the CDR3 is TGTGCCAGCAGCAACACGGGGGGCACTGAAGCTTTCTTT. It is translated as CASSNTGGTEAFF.

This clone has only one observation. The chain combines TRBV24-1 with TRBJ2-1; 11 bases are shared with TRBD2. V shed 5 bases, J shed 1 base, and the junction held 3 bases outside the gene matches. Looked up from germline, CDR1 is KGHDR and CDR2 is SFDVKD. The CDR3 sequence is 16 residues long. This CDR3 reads CATSASGGRSYNEQFF. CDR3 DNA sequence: TGTGCCACCAGTGCTAGCGGGGGGAGGTCCTACAATGAGCAGTTCTTC.

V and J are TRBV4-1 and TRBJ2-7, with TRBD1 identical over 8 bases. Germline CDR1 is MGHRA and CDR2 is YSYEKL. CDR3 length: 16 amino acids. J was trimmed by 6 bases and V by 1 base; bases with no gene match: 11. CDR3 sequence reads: CASSQADRGPNREQYF. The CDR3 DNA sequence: TGCGCCAGCAGCCAAGCCGACAGGGGCCCGAATCGCGAGCAGTACTTC.

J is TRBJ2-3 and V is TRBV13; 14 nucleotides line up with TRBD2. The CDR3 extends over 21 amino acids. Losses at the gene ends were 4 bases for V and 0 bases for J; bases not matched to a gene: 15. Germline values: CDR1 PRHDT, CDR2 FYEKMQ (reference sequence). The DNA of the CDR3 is TGTGCCAGCAGCTCCCCGGGACTAGCGGGGGTTGCGATTTCTAGCACAGATACGCAGTATTTT. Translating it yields CASSSPGLAGVAISSTDTQYF.

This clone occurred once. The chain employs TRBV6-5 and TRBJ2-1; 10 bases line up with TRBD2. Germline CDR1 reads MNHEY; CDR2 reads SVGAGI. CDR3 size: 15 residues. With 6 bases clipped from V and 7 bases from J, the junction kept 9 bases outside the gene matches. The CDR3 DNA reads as TGTGCCAGCAGCGTAGCGGGGGGCCTAAGGAATGAGCAGTTCTTC. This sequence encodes CASSVAGGLRNEQFF.

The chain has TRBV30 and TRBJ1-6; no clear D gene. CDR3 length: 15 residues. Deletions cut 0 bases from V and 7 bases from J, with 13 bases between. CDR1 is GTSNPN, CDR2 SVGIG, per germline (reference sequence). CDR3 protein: CAWSVSRHWNSPLHF. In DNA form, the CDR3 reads TGTGCCTGGAGTGTTAGTCGACATTGGAATTCACCCCTCCACTTT.

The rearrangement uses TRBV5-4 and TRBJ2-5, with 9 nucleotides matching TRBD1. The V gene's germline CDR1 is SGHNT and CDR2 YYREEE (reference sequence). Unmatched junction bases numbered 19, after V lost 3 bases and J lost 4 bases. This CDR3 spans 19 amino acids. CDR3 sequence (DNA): TGTGCCAGCAGCTCACCCCCCTCCCGGGACAGGGCGTCAAGAGAGACCCAGTACTTC. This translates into CASSSPPSRDRASRETQYF. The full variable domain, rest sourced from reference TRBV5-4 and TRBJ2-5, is ETGVTQSPTHLIKTRGQQVTLRCSSQSGHNTVSWYQQALGQGPQFIFQYYREEENGRGNFPPRFSGLQFPNYSSELNVNALELDDSALYLCASSSPPSRDRASRETQYFGPGTRLLVL.

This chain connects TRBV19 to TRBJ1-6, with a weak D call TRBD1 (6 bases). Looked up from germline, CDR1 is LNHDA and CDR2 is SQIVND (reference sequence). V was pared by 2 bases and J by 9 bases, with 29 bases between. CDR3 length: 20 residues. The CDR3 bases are TGTGCCAGTAGTATAAGGCAGGGGACGAGATCGGCGGCATATCGTTCACCCCTCCACTTT. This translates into CASSIRQGTRSAAYRSPLHF.

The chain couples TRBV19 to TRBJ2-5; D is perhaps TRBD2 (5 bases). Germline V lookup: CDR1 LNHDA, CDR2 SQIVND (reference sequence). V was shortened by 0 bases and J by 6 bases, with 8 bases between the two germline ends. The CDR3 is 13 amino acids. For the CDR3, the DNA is TGTGCCAGTAGTATAGATAGAGGGAAGACCCAGTACTTC. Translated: CASSIDRGKTQYF. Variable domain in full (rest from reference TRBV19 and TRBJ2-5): DGGITQSPKYLFRKEGQNVTLSCEQNLNHDAMYWYRQDPGQGLRLIYYSQIVNDFQKGDIAEGYSVSREKKESFPLTVTSAQKNPTAFYLCASSIDRGKTQYFGPGTRLLVL.

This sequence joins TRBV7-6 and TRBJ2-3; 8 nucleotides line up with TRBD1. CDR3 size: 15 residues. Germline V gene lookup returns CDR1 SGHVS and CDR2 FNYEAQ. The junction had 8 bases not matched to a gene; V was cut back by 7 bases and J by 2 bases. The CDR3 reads CASTRTGTLTDTQYF. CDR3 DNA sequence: TGTGCCAGCACTCGGACAGGGACCCTCACAGATACGCAGTATTTT.

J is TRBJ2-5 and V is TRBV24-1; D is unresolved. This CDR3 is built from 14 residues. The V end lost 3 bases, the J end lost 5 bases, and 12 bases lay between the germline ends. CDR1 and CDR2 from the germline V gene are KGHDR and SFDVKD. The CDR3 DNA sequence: TGTGCCACCAGTGATCCCTCGAGGCCTGAGACCCAGTACTTC. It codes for CATSDPSRPETQYF.

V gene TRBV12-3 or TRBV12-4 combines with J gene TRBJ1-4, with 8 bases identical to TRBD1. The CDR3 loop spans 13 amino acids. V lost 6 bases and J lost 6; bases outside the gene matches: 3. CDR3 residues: CASRVQGDEKLFF. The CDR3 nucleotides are TGTGCCAGCAGGGTACAGGGGGATGAAAAACTGTTTTTT.

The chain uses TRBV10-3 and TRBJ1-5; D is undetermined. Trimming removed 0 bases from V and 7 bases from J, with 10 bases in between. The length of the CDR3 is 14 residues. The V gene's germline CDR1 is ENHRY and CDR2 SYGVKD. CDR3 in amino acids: CAISESGGGQPQHF. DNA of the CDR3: TGTGCCATCAGTGAGTCAGGAGGTGGACAGCCCCAGCATTTT.

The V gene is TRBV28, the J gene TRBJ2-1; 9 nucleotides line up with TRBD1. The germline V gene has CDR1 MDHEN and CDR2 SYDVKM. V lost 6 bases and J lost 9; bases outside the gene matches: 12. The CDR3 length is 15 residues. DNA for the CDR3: TGTGCCAGCAGAAGGACAGGGGCTAATTGGGGTGAGCAGTTCTTC. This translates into CASRRTGANWGEQFF.

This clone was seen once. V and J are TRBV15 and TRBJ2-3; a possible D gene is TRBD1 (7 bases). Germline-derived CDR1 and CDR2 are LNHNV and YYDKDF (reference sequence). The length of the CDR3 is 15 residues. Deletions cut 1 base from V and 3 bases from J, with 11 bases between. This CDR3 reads CATSRAGDRTDTQYF. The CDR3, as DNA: TGTGCCACCAGCAGAGCGGGGGACAGAACAGATACGCAGTATTTT.

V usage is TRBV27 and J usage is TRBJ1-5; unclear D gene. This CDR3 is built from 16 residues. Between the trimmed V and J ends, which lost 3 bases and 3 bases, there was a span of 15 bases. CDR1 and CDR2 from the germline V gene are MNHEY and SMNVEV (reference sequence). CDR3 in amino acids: CASSLLSGDLNQPQHF. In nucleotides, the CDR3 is TGTGCCAGCAGTTTGCTTTCGGGAGACCTCAATCAGCCCCAGCATTTT.

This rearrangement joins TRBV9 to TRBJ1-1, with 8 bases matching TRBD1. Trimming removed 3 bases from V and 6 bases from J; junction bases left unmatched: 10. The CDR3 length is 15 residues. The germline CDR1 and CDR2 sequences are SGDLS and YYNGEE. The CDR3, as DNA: TGTGCCAGCAGCGGTAGCAGGGGGCGGTCTTCTGAAGCTTTCTTT. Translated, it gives CASSGSRGRSSEAFF.